The following is a TCR beta chain sequence with its context. In the original analysis: How many nucleated cells were present was estimated from reference gene primer amplification. Here immunoSEQ multiplex PCR was the method, and the copy in TCRdb shows in-frame clones only, minus some. The V and J calls and clone size come from that table; D and trimming were worked out from the DNA. Of tens of thousands of clones listed, about 90% are singletons. The sample originates from a study of blood T cell repertoires in COVID-19. Study-wide background: The origin of the acute and convalescent COVID-19 samples was the United States, Italy and Spain.

This CDR3 is built from 13 residues. V was trimmed by 5 bases and J by 5 bases, leaving 12 bases between them. This sequence originates from a human donor with active COVID-19. The donor label of this sample is uncertain. V and J are TRBV12-3 or TRBV12-4 and TRBJ2-5; the D is unclear. Sequenced: peripheral blood. The CDR3 sequence: CASSAPSLETQYF. CDR3 coding DNA: TGTGCCAGCAGTGCCCCTAGTTTGGAGACCCAGTACTTC.